This T cell receptor beta chain is drawn from a study of blood T cells in healthy people across ages. A sample-barcoded 5' primer and a J-beta primer mix were used in a second PCR of about 6 to 12 cycles. Every individual sample yielded 3 million or more paired-end reads (each containing CDR3). TCRdb fed the 5' RACE reads into MiXCR, producing one record per CDR3 protein. The sample contains about 1.8 million distinct CDR3 sequences, about 49% of which appear only once. CDR3 length: 13 amino acids. Germline CDR1 and CDR2: SEHNR and FQNEAQ (reference sequence). Trimming cost V 7 bases and J 5 bases, with 14 bases left between them.

The chain combines TRBV7-9 with TRBJ2-5; D is unresolved. What was sequenced was blood. The sequence was obtained from a woman aged 40-49 years in good health. As DNA, the CDR3 is TGTGCCAGCATCCCCTCCGGACGGGAGACCCAGTACTTC. Its protein is CASIPSGRETQYF.